Below, 27 T cell receptor beta chains from the same sample are listed, as sequenced in a study of patients and donors after allogeneic stem cell transplantation. TCRdb analysed the RT-PCR reads with MiXCR anew, one entry per CDR3 protein. The sample records about 230,000 distinct CDR3 sequences, roughly 13% being singletons. The source material was blood, either unsorted or a sorted T cell fraction (not recorded which). These TCRs come from a human donor who was either an allogeneic HSCT recipient or a stem cell or donor lymphocyte infusion donor (not recorded which). It is not recorded whose cells these are; they may come from a transplant donor.

The V call is TRBV9, the J call TRBJ1-6; possibly TRBD1 for D (5 bases). CDR1 and CDR2 from the germline V gene are SGDLS and YYNGEE. CDR3 length: 16 amino acids. V dropped 3 bases and J dropped 7 bases, with 17 bases sitting between them. The CDR3 sequence is CASSAAILGANSPLHF. CDR3 bases: TGTGCCAGCAGCGCCGCTATTCTCGGGGCGAATTCACCCCTCCACTTT.

The chain employs TRBV25-1 and TRBJ2-5; possible D gene TRBD2, 6 bases. Germline lookup yields CDR1 MGHDK and CDR2 SYGVNS. The CDR3 is 14 residues long. V lost 7 bases to trimming and J lost 4 bases, with 16 bases between them. CDR3 coding DNA: TGTGCCAGCACCCCAGGGACTTTTGGAGAGACCCAGTACTTC. Its protein product is CASTPGTFGETQYF.

The rearrangement joins TRBV3-1 to TRBJ1-1, with no clear D. Germline V gene lookup returns CDR1 LGHDT and CDR2 YNNKEL (reference sequence). The V gene lost 1 base and the J gene lost 0 bases, with 15 bases spanning the gap. This CDR3 contains 17 residues. CDR3 sequence (DNA): TGTGCCAGCAGCCAAGGTACGGCGGTAATCATGAACACTGAAGCTTTCTTT. This sequence encodes CASSQGTAVIMNTEAFF.

The rearrangement joins TRBV7-2 to TRBJ2-7; 8 bases are shared with TRBD1. J was trimmed by 4 bases and V by 5 bases; bases with no gene match: 7. CDR3 length equals 14 residues. Germline assignment: CDR1 SGHTA and CDR2 FQGNSA. This chain's CDR3 is CASSRDQGAYEQYF. In nucleotides, the CDR3 is TGTGCCAGCAGCCGCGATCAGGGGGCGTACGAGCAGTACTTC.

The rearrangement uses TRBV20-1 and TRBJ2-1; unclear D gene. Trimming cost V 3 bases and J 9 bases, with 15 bases left between them. In germline, CDR1 is DFQATT, CDR2 SNEGSKA (reference sequence). The CDR3 spans 13 residues. The DNA of the CDR3 is TGCAGTGCTAGCAGTCTCCTCTCGAGTGAGCAGTTCTTC. It translates to CSASSLLSSEQFF.

This clonotype appeared many times. The chain has TRBV6-1 and TRBJ2-7; TRBD2 matches 10 bases. The germline gives CDR1 MNHNS, CDR2 SASEGT. The V segment lost 4 bases and the J segment 4 bases; nucleotides outside the gene matches: 10. The CDR3 extends over 16 amino acids. CDR3 sequence reads: CASSAQLAGGQYEQYF. The CDR3 DNA sequence: TGTGCCAGCAGTGCGCAGTTAGCGGGGGGACAGTACGAGCAGTACTTC.

V usage is TRBV15 and J usage is TRBJ1-2; 11 bases are shared with TRBD1. Germline V gives CDR1 LNHNV, CDR2 YYDKDF (reference sequence). The V segment lost 6 bases and the J segment 1 base; nucleotides outside the gene matches: 1. The CDR3 has 14 amino acids. The CDR3 DNA is TGTGCCACCAGGGGGACAGGGGGTAACTATGGCTACACCTTC. This codes for CATRGTGGNYGYTF.

In its sample, this clonotype was seen a few times. The chain employs TRBV6-4 and TRBJ2-1; 10 bases map to TRBD2. Germline V gene sequence: CDR1 MRHNA, CDR2 SNTAGT. The CDR3 runs 18 residues. The V gene end was trimmed by 0 bases and the J gene end by 8 bases; junction bases not matched to a gene: 13. The CDR3 reads CASSDSPSPSGRLDEQFF. Here the CDR3 DNA reads TGTGCCAGCAGTGACTCGCCTTCCCCTAGCGGGAGATTGGATGAGCAGTTCTTC.

Turning to this clonotype: One base away lies a much larger clone, so this may be a sequencing read error. The CDR3 bases are TGTGCCAGCAGCTTAGTTGCAGGGAGCTCCTACATTGAGCAGTTCTTC. As protein: CASSLVAGSSYIEQFF. The chain joins TRBV7-2 to TRBJ2-1; the D gene could be TRBD1 or TRBD2 (5 bases each). The length of the CDR3 is 16 residues. Germline V gives CDR1 SGHTA, CDR2 FQGNSA.

This clonotype was counted a few times. The chain has TRBV15 and TRBJ2-1, with a tentative D call TRBD2 (6 bases). Germline CDR1 reads LNHNV; CDR2 reads YYDKDF (reference sequence). Trimming removed 4 bases at V and 5 bases at J, with 9 bases between. CDR3 size: 13 residues. Written as DNA, the CDR3 is TGTGCCACCAGCATAAGGAGGGACAATGAGCAGTTCTTC. Protein product: CATSIRRDNEQFF.

With respect to this clonotype: One base away lies a much larger clone, so this may be a sequencing read error. The chain uses TRBV4-3 and TRBJ1-2; D ambiguous. Germline CDR1 is LGHNA and CDR2 is YSLEER. CDR3 length: 14 amino acids. Trimming removed 4 bases from V and 6 bases from J, with 15 bases in between. CDR3: CASSRVKEADGYTF. CDR3 nucleotides: TGCGCCAGCAGCCGCGTCAAGGAAGCGGATGGCTACACCTTC.

This clonotype was seen at least ten times. This chain joins TRBV3-1 and TRBJ2-6; D is uncertain. The CDR3 is 13 residues long. Germline CDR1 is LGHDT and CDR2 is YNNKEL (reference sequence). Trimming stripped 4 bases from V and 0 bases from J, with 1 base between. CDR3 sequence: CASSRSGANVLTF. The CDR3 coding sequence is TGTGCCAGCAGCCGCTCTGGGGCCAACGTCCTGACTTTC.

This chain links TRBV15 with TRBJ2-2; TRBD2 matches 9 bases. The V gene end was trimmed by 9 bases and the J gene end by 6 bases; junction bases not matched to a gene: 2. The length of the CDR3 is 12 residues. CDR1 is LNHNV and CDR2 is YYDKDF in the germline V gene (reference sequence). This CDR3 is CATRGGSGELFF. The CDR3 nucleotides read TGTGCCACGCGGGGGGGCTCCGGGGAGCTGTTTTTT.

This clonotype was detected a few times. The chain is built from TRBV14 and TRBJ2-2; maybe TRBD2 (5 bases). Trimming pared 2 bases from V and 2 bases from J, leaving 12 bases between. The CDR3 contains 16 residues. CDR1 and CDR2 from the germline V gene are SGHDN and FVKESK. This chain's CDR3 is CASSQQRQVNTGELFF. DNA for the CDR3: TGTGCCAGCAGCCAACAGCGGCAGGTCAACACCGGGGAGCTGTTTTTT.

The chain recombines TRBV5-6 with TRBJ1-5; 8 bases fit TRBD1. Unmatched junction bases numbered 7, after V lost 4 bases and J lost 7 bases. There are 14 residues in the CDR3. Germline V gene data show CDR1 as SGHDT and CDR2 as YYEEEE. CDR3 sequence: CASSRTGTGQPQHF. CDR3 nucleotides: TGTGCCAGCAGCAGGACAGGGACGGGCCAGCCCCAGCATTTT. The variable domain in full, with the rest retrieved from reference TRBV5-6 and TRBJ1-5, is DAGVTQSPTHLIKTRGQQVTLRCSPKSGHDTVSWYQQALGQGPQFIFQYYEEEERQRGNFPDRFSGHQFPNYSSELNVNALLLGDSALYLCASSRTGTGQPQHFGDGTRLSIL.

In DNA form, the CDR3 reads TGCGCCAGCAGCTTGGTTGGCGGCCGGGAGGAAAAACTGTTTTTT. It yields the protein CASSLVGGREEKLFF. The chain joins TRBV5-1 to TRBJ1-4; D is uncertain. Trimming removed 0 bases at V and 8 bases at J, with 14 bases between. The CDR3 loop spans 15 amino acids. Germline lookup yields CDR1 SGHRS and CDR2 YFSETQ.

The V gene is TRBV2, the J gene TRBJ2-1; D perhaps matches TRBD1 (6 bases). V was shortened by 3 bases and J by 8 bases, with 8 bases between the two germline ends. The CDR3 is 12 residues long. CDR1 is SNHLY and CDR2 is FYNNEI in the germline V gene. CDR3 coding DNA: TGTGCCAGCAGTGACAGGGGACATGAGCAGTTCTTC. Amino acid sequence: CASSDRGHEQFF. Filled out from reference TRBV2 and TRBJ2-1, the complete variable domain reads EPEVTQTPSHQVTQMGQEVILRCVPISNHLYFYWYRQILGQKVEFLVSFYNNEISEKSEIFDDQFSVERPDGSNFTLKIRSTKLEDSAMYFCASSDRGHEQFFGPGTRLTVL.

The CDR3 spells CAIGRTQETQYF. The CDR3 DNA reads TGTGCCATCGGCCGGACCCAAGAGACCCAGTACTTC. The chain uses TRBV10-3 and TRBJ2-5; D gene ambiguous. Germline V lookup: CDR1 ENHRY, CDR2 SYGVKD. This CDR3 contains 12 residues. Trimming took off 8 bases at V and 1 base at J, with 8 bases between the two ends.

The chain joins TRBV21-1 to TRBJ2-3; TRBD1, the table's D call, lacks a check against the DNA. TRBV21-1 is termed a pseudogene. This CDR3 is 14 amino acids long. Here the CDR3 DNA reads TGTGCCAGCAGCATAACAGGGAGGACAGATACGCAGTATTTT. This sequence encodes CASSITGRTDTQYF.

V usage is TRBV6-1 and J usage is TRBJ1-1, with 8 bases identical to TRBD1. The CDR3 sequence is 14 residues long. Germline-derived CDR1 and CDR2 are MNHNS and SASEGT. The V and J ends lost 3 bases and 5 bases, in that order; junction bases with no gene match: 5. CDR3 in amino acids: CASSDRQGRTEAFF. CDR3 DNA: TGTGCCAGCAGTGACCGACAGGGGCGGACTGAAGCTTTCTTT.

The rearrangement joins TRBV27 to TRBJ2-7; 8 bases line up with TRBD2. Germline-derived CDR1 and CDR2 are MNHEY and SMNVEV (reference sequence). The CDR3 runs 18 residues. Trimming at V came to 0 bases and at J to 3 bases, leaving 13 bases not matched to a gene. CDR3 loop: CASSLSPRGSGALYEQYF. CDR3 bases: TGTGCCAGCAGTTTATCCCCGAGGGGTAGCGGGGCTCTCTACGAGCAGTACTTC.

Ten or more counts support this clonotype. The genes are TRBV19 and TRBJ2-2; D remains unclear. Trimming took 8 bases from V and 0 from J, leaving 7 bases between them. Germline CDR1 LNHDA, CDR2 SQIVND (reference sequence). This CDR3 is 13 amino acids long. DNA for the CDR3: TGTGCCAGTTCAGATCCGAACACCGGGGAGCTGTTTTTT. This encodes CASSDPNTGELFF.

The sample holds a few counts of this clonotype. The V call is TRBV10-2, the J call TRBJ2-7; D gene ambiguous. The CDR3 length is 12 residues. Per germline, CDR1 WSHSY and CDR2 SAAADI. The V and J ends lost 7 bases and 12 bases respectively, with 19 bases between them. The CDR3 sequence: CASKERQASVYF. The CDR3 DNA follows: TGCGCCAGCAAAGAGAGACAAGCAAGCGTGTACTTC.

The chain recombines TRBV27 with TRBJ1-1, with D maybe TRBD1 (5 bases). The CDR3 consists of 14 residues. Germline values: CDR1 MNHEY, CDR2 SMNVEV (reference sequence). Trimming stripped 4 bases from V and 2 bases from J, with 11 bases between. The CDR3 DNA is TGTGCCAGCAGTTATGACAGAAAAAACACTGAAGCTTTCTTT. Translating gives CASSYDRKNTEAFF.

This clonotype came up many times. The genes are TRBV25-1 and TRBJ1-6; TRBD1 is a possible D gene (5 bases). Germline V gene data show CDR1 as MGHDK and CDR2 as SYGVNS. Trimming took off 6 bases at V and 7 bases at J, with 13 bases between the two ends. The CDR3 runs 14 residues. The CDR3 region has the DNA TGTGCCAGCAGGGGGACGGGTGAGAATTCACCCCTCCACTTT. It encodes CASRGTGENSPLHF.

The table lists this clonotype with many counts. This chain joins TRBV18 and TRBJ1-2, with TRBD1 as a possible D gene (5 bases). V was pared by 3 bases and J by 4 bases, with 15 bases between. The germline V gene has CDR1 KGHSH and CDR2 LQKENI. The CDR3 is 15 amino acids. The CDR3 DNA is TGTGCCAGCTCACCCCAAGGAGGGGCAAGCTATGGCTACACCTTC. Its translation is CASSPQGGASYGYTF. Complete variable domain (other parts from reference TRBV18 and TRBJ1-2): NAGVMQNPRHLVRRRGQEARLRCSPMKGHSHVYWYRQLPEEGLKFMVYLQKENIIDESGMPKERFSAEFPKEGPSILRIQQVVRGDSAAYFCASSPQGGASYGYTFGSGTRLTVV.

The chain is built from TRBV7-2 and TRBJ1-1, with D possibly matching TRBD1 (6 bases). Germline CDR1 is SGHTA and CDR2 is FQGNSA. The CDR3 runs 14 residues. Trimming shortened V by 6 bases and J by 5 bases, and 16 bases separated the two germline ends. CDR3 residues: CASSSDRLGTEAFF. The CDR3 nucleotides read TGTGCCAGCAGTTCTGACAGGCTTGGGACTGAAGCTTTCTTT.